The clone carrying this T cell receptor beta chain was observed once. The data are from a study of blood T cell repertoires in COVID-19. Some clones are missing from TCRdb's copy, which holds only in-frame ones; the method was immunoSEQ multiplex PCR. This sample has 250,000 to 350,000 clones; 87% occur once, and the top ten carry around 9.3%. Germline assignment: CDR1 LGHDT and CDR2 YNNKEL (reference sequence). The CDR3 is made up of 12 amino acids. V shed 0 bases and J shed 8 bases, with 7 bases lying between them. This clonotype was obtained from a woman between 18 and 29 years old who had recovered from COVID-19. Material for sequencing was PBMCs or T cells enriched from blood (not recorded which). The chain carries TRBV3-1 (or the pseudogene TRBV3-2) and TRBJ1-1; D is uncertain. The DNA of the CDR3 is TGTGCCAGCAGCCAAGAACCCGGGGAAGCTTTCTTT. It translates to CASSQEPGEAFF.